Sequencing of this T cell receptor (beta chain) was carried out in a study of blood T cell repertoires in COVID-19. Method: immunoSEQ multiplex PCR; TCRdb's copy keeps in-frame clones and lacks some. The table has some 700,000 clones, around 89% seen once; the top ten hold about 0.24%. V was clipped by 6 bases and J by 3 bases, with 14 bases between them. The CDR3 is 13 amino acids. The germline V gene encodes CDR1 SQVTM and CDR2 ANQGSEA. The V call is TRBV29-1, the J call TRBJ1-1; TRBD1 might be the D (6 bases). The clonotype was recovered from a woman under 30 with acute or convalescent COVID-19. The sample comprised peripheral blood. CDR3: CSVSDRADTEAFF. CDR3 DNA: TGCAGCGTCTCGGACAGAGCGGACACTGAAGCTTTCTTT.